The clone carrying this T cell receptor (beta chain) has more than one count but fewer than ten. This record belongs to a study of T-cell memory formation after mild COVID-19. TCRdb reanalysed the 5' RACE reads using MiXCR and keeps one entry per CDR3 protein. The repertoire holds fewer than 350,000 distinct CDR3 sequences, with roughly an eighth as singletons. Sequencing was done on a sample of PBMCs or a T cell subset sorted from them (not recorded which). This sequence originates from a man younger than 35 who had mild COVID-19 (a few samples of this study predate the infection). Cell type and time point are not known.

CDR3 DNA sequence: TGCGCCAGCAGCTTCCAGGGAAGGAATGAAAAACTGTTTTTT. This gives the protein CASSFQGRNEKLFF. The chain is built from TRBV5-1 and TRBJ1-4, with D possibly matching TRBD1 (5 bases). The V gene lost 2 bases and the J gene lost 5 bases, with 10 bases spanning the gap. CDR1 SGHRS and CDR2 YFSETQ come from the germline V gene. The CDR3 totals 14 residues.